This is a list of T cell receptor beta chains from one sample in a study of regulatory T cells in long-lasting Graves disease. Each CDR3 protein gets one entry after TCRdb re-called the multiplex PCR reads with MiXCR. Of roughly 440,000 distinct CDR3 sequences in the sample, roughly 15% were seen once. Separately, the same data were catalogued under a study of T cells in Graves' hyperthyroidism and ophthalmopathy.

Material: peripheral blood mononuclear cells (PBMCs), obtained at new diagnosis, from a patient treated with antithyroid drugs. These receptors came from a young woman with Graves disease. CDR3s include the opening cysteine and the closing phenylalanine or tryptophan. The D gene is left open where the match is weak. The size field is filled for only some rows; it gives once, few, many or a size class.

D	size	V	J	CDR3	DNA
NA	NA	TRBV11-2	TRBJ1-5	CASSLAGDNQPQHF	TGTGCCAGCAGCTTAGCAGGTGATAATCAGCCCCAGCATTTT
NA	many	TRBV7-3	TRBJ2-5	CASSLTHGKETQYF	TGTGCCAGCAGCTTAACGCACGGAAAAGAGACCCAGTACTTC
TRBD1	few	TRBV13	TRBJ1-2	CASSQDRGLVGYTF	TGTGCCAGCAGCCAGGACAGGGGGCTTGTTGGCTACACCTTC
TRBD1	few	TRBV3-1	TRBJ1-2	CASSQVSGTGDAYGYTF	TGTGCCAGCAGCCAAGTCTCCGGGACAGGGGATGCCTATGGCTACACCTTC
TRBD2	NA	TRBV6-2/TRBV6-3	TRBJ2-7	CASSYSWTSGRSTYEQYF	TGTGCCAGCAGTTACTCTTGGACTAGCGGGAGGAGCACCTACGAGCAGTACTTC
TRBD1	NA	TRBV7-9	TRBJ2-5	CASSSDRQGWTQYF	TGTGCCAGCAGCTCCGACCGACAGGGATGGACCCAGTACTTC
NA	few	TRBV20-1	TRBJ2-3	CSAPWTSTDTQYF	TGCAGTGCTCCTTGGACTAGCACAGATACGCAGTATTTT
NA	NA	TRBV18	TRBJ2-5	CASSRASSEETQYF	TGTGCCAGCTCACGCGCTTCGTCAGAAGAGACCCAGTACTTC
TRBD1	many	TRBV28	TRBJ2-5	CASSSIQGVQETQYF	TGTGCCAGCAGTTCAATACAGGGGGTCCAAGAGACCCAGTACTTC
NA	few	TRBV12-3/TRBV12-4	TRBJ2-7	CASSPLIQFGERYF	TGTGCCAGCAGTCCCCTGATCCAATTCGGCGAGCGGTACTTC
TRBD2	NA	TRBV20-1	TRBJ2-3	CSASESGTSGSLYF	TGCAGTGCTAGTGAGTCCGGGACTAGCGGGAGCCTGTATTTT
TRBD1	NA	TRBV6-1	TRBJ1-2	CASTPDRGYGYTF	TGTGCCAGCACCCCGGACAGGGGCTATGGCTACACCTTC
NA	few	TRBV11-2	TRBJ2-1	CASSFNENEQFF	TGTGCCAGCAGCTTTAACGAAAATGAGCAGTTCTTC
NA	NA	TRBV18	TRBJ2-7	CASSPPTKSAYEQYF	TGTGCCAGCTCACCACCGACCAAGTCGGCCTACGAGCAGTACTTC
TRBD1	NA	TRBV7-2	TRBJ1-1	CASSLARGQGGDEAFF	TGTGCCAGCAGCTTAGCACGGGGACAGGGGGGTGATGAAGCTTTCTTT
TRBD1	many	TRBV12-3/TRBV12-4	TRBJ2-7	CASSLGDSPYEQYF	TGTGCCAGCAGCCTCGGGGACAGCCCCTACGAGCAGTACTTC
TRBD2	few	TRBV29-1	TRBJ2-1	CSVVRERYEQFF	TGCAGCGTTGTGCGGGAGAGATATGAGCAGTTCTTC
NA	NA	TRBV5-1	TRBJ1-2	CASNGGADYGYTF	TGCGCCAGCAATGGGGGCGCTGACTATGGCTACACCTTC
TRBD1	few	TRBV10-3	TRBJ2-3	CAISESREQGATDTQYF	TGTGCCATCAGTGAGTCCCGGGAACAGGGGGCTACAGATACGCAGTATTTT
TRBD1	NA	TRBV11-2	TRBJ2-5	CASSRTSGGQETQYF	TGTGCCAGCAGCCGAACCTCAGGGGGCCAAGAGACCCAGTACTTC
NA	few	TRBV20-1	TRBJ2-2	CSASGVSGELFF	TGCAGTGCGTCAGGGGTATCCGGGGAGCTGTTTTTT
NA	few	TRBV10-3	TRBJ1-1	CAINKGVNTEAFF	TGTGCCATCAACAAGGGAGTGAACACTGAAGCTTTCTTT
NA	few	TRBV30	TRBJ2-3	CAWSVGGRNTDTQYF	TGTGCCTGGAGTGTAGGGGGGAGGAACACAGATACGCAGTATTTT
NA	many	TRBV6-1	TRBJ2-6	CASGRGANVLTF	TGTGCCAGCGGTCGTGGGGCCAACGTCCTGACTTTC
TRBD2	many	TRBV28	TRBJ2-1	CASSTGTSGRASEQFF	TGTGCCAGCAGCACCGGGACTAGCGGGAGGGCCAGTGAGCAGTTCTTC
NA	NA	TRBV20-1	TRBJ1-3	CSASHISGTTIYF	TGCAGTGCTTCTCATATCTCTGGAACCACCATATATTTT
NA	many	TRBV28	TRBJ1-1	CASSLLGASGTEAFF	TGTGCCAGCAGTTTATTAGGGGCCTCGGGCACTGAAGCTTTCTTT
NA	many	TRBV7-3	TRBJ1-2	CASSSGGRGDGYTF	TGTGCCAGCAGCTCGGGGGGACGGGGGGATGGCTACACCTTC
TRBD2	few	TRBV20-1	TRBJ2-7	CSGNPPSGSIYEQYF	TGCAGTGGTAACCCCCCTAGCGGGAGTATCTACGAGCAGTACTTC
NA	NA	TRBV3-1	TRBJ2-3	CASSQGLVVADTQYF	TGTGCCAGCAGCCAAGGCCTAGTAGTCGCAGATACGCAGTATTTT
NA	many	TRBV29-1	TRBJ2-5	CSVEGTRGETQYF	TGCAGCGTTGAAGGGACTAGGGGGGAGACCCAGTACTTC
TRBD1	many	TRBV5-1	TRBJ1-2	CASSFGTGVPYGYTF	TGCGCCAGCAGCTTCGGGACAGGGGTTCCATATGGCTACACCTTC
TRBD2	many	TRBV6-1	TRBJ2-1	CASSPRLAGAFEQFF	TGTGCCAGCAGTCCTCGGCTAGCGGGAGCGTTTGAGCAGTTCTTC
TRBD2	few	TRBV3-1	TRBJ2-1	CASSQEQRERNNEQFF	TGTGCCAGCAGCCAAGAACAGCGGGAGCGGAACAATGAGCAGTTCTTC
NA	many	TRBV7-2	TRBJ2-5	CASSLVPGDARETQYF	TGTGCCAGCAGCTTAGTGCCAGGGGACGCAAGAGAGACCCAGTACTTC
TRBD2	few	TRBV5-1	TRBJ2-1	CASSLDGTRGTNEQLF	TGCGCCAGCAGCTTGGACGGGACTAGGGGGACCAATGAGCAGCTCTTC
NA	NA	TRBV6-1	TRBJ1-1	CASSLKGGTEAFF	TGTGCCAGCTCCCTCAAAGGTGGGACTGAAGCTTTCTTT
TRBD1	many	TRBV28	TRBJ2-7	CASSSTGTTYEQYF	TGTGCCAGCAGTTCGACAGGGACCACCTACGAGCAGTACTTC
TRBD2	few	TRBV15	TRBJ2-1	CATSSTETSGEYNEQFF	TGTGCCACCAGCAGTACAGAGACTAGCGGAGAATACAATGAGCAGTTCTTC